The 17 T cell receptor beta chains below were found in one sample sequenced in a study of shared clonotypes between healthy human individuals (dated by TCRdb to 2020 to 2021). Libraries were constructed by the immunoSEQ multiplex PCR assay. Not all clones reach the TCRdb copy of this immuneACCESS table, which keeps in-frame sequences only. Checked studies attribute under half of the gap to unresolved V genes and leave the rest unexplained. For this sample the table gives about 2.4 million clones, of which roughly 93% were detected only once. The ten largest clones add up to roughly 0.36% of the sample. Sequencing was performed on naive CD4+ T cells from PBMCs. Reading the label with the study, this specimen's cell subset or site is: CD45RA+ positively selected. The receptor set was obtained from a young man in good health. Some clones in this sample may be carry-over from other donors' samples.

The chain uses TRBV18 and TRBJ1-1; D is perhaps TRBD1 (5 bases). This CDR3 contains 13 residues. Germline V CDR1 and CDR2: KGHSH, LQKENI. Trimming stripped 0 bases from V and 10 bases from J, with 12 bases between. The CDR3: CASSPPAGAGAFF. CDR3 DNA: TGTGCCAGCTCACCACCCGCCGGGGCGGGAGCTTTCTTT.

A single count supports this clone. The chain carries TRBV6-1 and TRBJ1-5; D uncertain. V was clipped by 3 bases and J by 7 bases, with 10 bases between them. Germline V gene data show CDR1 as MNHNS and CDR2 as SASEGT. There are 13 residues in the CDR3. CDR3 DNA: TGTGCCAGCAGTGATCTGGACGGGCAGCCCCAGCATTTT. Protein: CASSDLDGQPQHF.

As regards this clone: The sample holds other DNA sequences that translate to the same CDR3. J is TRBJ1-2 and V is TRBV19, with a tentative D call TRBD1 (5 bases). Trimming removed 3 bases at V and 3 bases at J, with 8 bases between. The CDR3 has 13 residues. The germline V gene has CDR1 LNHDA and CDR2 SQIVND (reference sequence). The CDR3 protein is CASSIDRYYGYTF. The CDR3 DNA sequence: TGTGCCAGTAGTATCGACAGATACTATGGCTACACCTTC.

The chain employs TRBV19 and TRBJ2-7; D uncertain. Germline lookup yields CDR1 LNHDA and CDR2 SQIVND (reference sequence). The CDR3 has 13 residues. V shed 3 bases and J shed 1 base, with 7 bases lying between them. The CDR3: CASSIPQSYEQYF. The CDR3 nucleotides are TGTGCCAGTAGTATTCCCCAATCCTACGAGCAGTACTTC.

J is TRBJ1-4 and V is TRBV9, with 9 bases fitting TRBD1. The ends lost 4 bases at V and 7 bases at J; junction bases unmatched: 8. Germline V gene sequence: CDR1 SGDLS, CDR2 YYNGEE. This CDR3 region has 15 residues. The CDR3 protein is CASSSRTGAIEKLFF. In DNA, the CDR3 is TGTGCCAGCAGCTCGAGGACAGGGGCTATTGAAAAACTGTTTTTT. The complete variable domain, with remaining parts taken from reference TRBV9 and TRBJ1-4, reads DSGVTQTPKHLITATGQRVTLRCSPRSGDLSVYWYQQSLDQGLQFLIQYYNGEERAKGNILERFSAQQFPDLHSELNLSSLELGDSALYFCASSSRTGAIEKLFFGSGTQLSVL.

The rearrangement links TRBV28 to TRBJ2-1; D might be TRBD1 (6 bases). V lost 5 bases to trimming and J lost 0 bases, with 14 bases between them. The germline V gene has CDR1 MDHEN and CDR2 SYDVKM. This CDR3 region has 16 residues. CDR3 in DNA: TGTGCCAGCAGTCCCTACAGGGAAGCCTCCTACAATGAGCAGTTCTTC. This codes for CASSPYREASYNEQFF. Full variable domain (remainder filled in from reference TRBV28 and TRBJ2-1): DVKVTQSSRYLVKRTGEKVFLECVQDMDHENMFWYRQDPGLGLRLIYFSYDVKMKEKGDIPEGYSVSREKKERFSLILESASTNQTSMYLCASSPYREASYNEQFFGPGTRLTVL.

CDR3 coding DNA: TGTGCCAGCAGTGAAGCGCGAACCGCCCCCACCGGGGAGCTGTTTTTT. This translates into CASSEARTAPTGELFF. The rearrangement uses TRBV6-1 and TRBJ2-2; D is undetermined. The CDR3 consists of 16 residues. V shed 0 bases and J shed 4 bases, with 12 bases lying between them. The germline V gene encodes CDR1 MNHNS and CDR2 SASEGT.

The CDR3 loop reads CASSPDRGQLNEQFF. The CDR3 DNA reads as TGTGCCAGCAGCCCTGACAGGGGGCAACTCAATGAGCAGTTCTTC. The V and J genes are TRBV5-6 and TRBJ2-1; 10 positions agree with TRBD1. V shed 4 bases, J shed 6 bases, and the junction held 7 bases outside the gene matches. CDR3 length equals 15 residues. Germline V gives CDR1 SGHDT, CDR2 YYEEEE.

The genes are TRBV9 and TRBJ2-2; tentative D call: TRBD1 (6 bases). Trimming took 5 bases from V and 5 from J, leaving 10 bases between them. Germline-derived CDR1 and CDR2 are SGDLS and YYNGEE. CDR3 length equals 13 residues. Here the CDR3 DNA reads TGTGCCAGCAGTCTACAGGGAACCGGGGAGCTGTTTTTT. It codes for CASSLQGTGELFF. Combining the CDR3 with reference TRBV9 and TRBJ2-2 gives the whole variable domain DSGVTQTPKHLITATGQRVTLRCSPRSGDLSVYWYQQSLDQGLQFLIQYYNGEERAKGNILERFSAQQFPDLHSELNLSSLELGDSALYFCASSLQGTGELFFGEGSRLTVL.

The chain links TRBV4-1 to TRBJ1-5; D remains unclear. The V gene's germline CDR1 is MGHRA and CDR2 YSYEKL. CDR3 length equals 14 residues. The V end lost 0 bases, the J end lost 4 bases, and 7 bases lay between the germline ends. DNA of the CDR3: TGCGCCAGCAGCCAAGATGCGGATAATCAGCCCCAGCATTTT. Its protein is CASSQDADNQPQHF.

For this clone: Other DNA sequences from this sample encode an identical CDR3 as well. The rearrangement joins TRBV4-3 to TRBJ1-5; no clear D gene. Germline-derived CDR1 and CDR2 are LGHNA and YSLEER. V was shortened by 0 bases and J by 2 bases, with 5 bases between the two germline ends. This CDR3 is built from 14 residues. This CDR3 is CASSQERGNQPQHF. The CDR3 region has the DNA TGCGCCAGCAGCCAAGAAAGAGGCAATCAGCCCCAGCATTTT.

The CDR3: CASSSSKQYSNQPQHF. The CDR3 DNA sequence: TGTGCCAGCAGTTCCTCCAAACAGTATAGCAATCAGCCCCAGCATTTT. The chain is built from TRBV27 and TRBJ1-5, with unresolved D. V was clipped by 4 bases and J by 0 bases, with 13 bases between them. CDR1 is MNHEY and CDR2 is SMNVEV in the germline V gene (reference sequence). The CDR3 is 16 residues long.

The rearrangement links TRBV9 to TRBJ2-3; D is uncertain. Per germline, CDR1 SGDLS and CDR2 YYNGEE. The CDR3 spans 17 residues. With 0 bases removed from V and 0 bases from J, the gap between germline ends came to 14 bases. In DNA, the CDR3 is TGTGCCAGCAGCGTAGCTACGGGCAGCCAGAGCACAGATACGCAGTATTTT. This codes for CASSVATGSQSTDTQYF.

This chain links TRBV7-2 with TRBJ2-7; 10 bases are a match to TRBD1. The CDR3 extends over 14 amino acids. After removal of 3 bases from V and 3 bases from J, the junction contained 2 bases not matched to a gene. The germline CDR1 and CDR2 sequences are SGHTA and FQGNSA. CDR3 residues: CASSFGTGVYEQYF. In nucleotides, the CDR3 is TGTGCCAGCAGCTTTGGGACAGGGGTCTACGAGCAGTACTTC.

The CDR3 region has the DNA TGCGCCAGCAGCCAGGAACTAAATTCACCCCTCCACTTT. This codes for CASSQELNSPLHF. V and J are TRBV4-3 and TRBJ1-6; D uncertain. The CDR3 has 13 amino acids. V lost 3 bases and J 7 bases, leaving 7 bases between the germline ends. CDR1 is LGHNA and CDR2 is YSLEER in the germline V gene.

As for this clone: This specimen includes other DNA sequences encoding the same CDR3. This chain connects TRBV5-1 to TRBJ2-1; 8 positions agree with TRBD2. V gave up 2 bases and J gave up 6 bases; unmatched junction bases: 4. CDR3 size: 14 residues. Germline V gives CDR1 SGHRS, CDR2 YFSETQ. As DNA, the CDR3 is TGCGCCAGCAGCTTAGCGGGAGTGCGCAATGAGCAGTTCTTC. Encoded protein: CASSLAGVRNEQFF.

The gene calls are TRBV6-5 and TRBJ1-2; possibly TRBD1 for D (5 bases). The CDR3 totals 13 residues. Trimming removed 10 bases at V and 4 bases at J, with 16 bases between. CDR1 MNHEY and CDR2 SVGAGI come from the germline V gene. The CDR3 sequence is CAIGAGLGYGYTF. Here the CDR3 DNA reads TGTGCCATCGGTGCGGGGCTCGGCTATGGCTACACCTTC.